A selection of T cell receptor beta chains follows, all from one sample in a study of blood T cell repertoires in COVID-19. Only in-frame clones appear in the TCRdb table, and some are missing; sequencing was by immunoSEQ multiplex PCR. The table has 50,000 to 75,000 clones, 65% to 80% seen once. Sequenced material: peripheral blood. These receptor sequences come from a human donor in a cohort sampled during active COVID-19. Each CDR3 is given with its conserved first and last residue. A D gene is named only where the DNA matches it firmly. Not every row has a clone size; where given, it reads once, few, many or a size class.

>TRBV6-2/TRBV6-3|TRBD1|TRBJ2-3|-
TGTGCCAGCAGCTCCGGGACAGGGGACACAGATACGCAGTATTTT
CASSSGTGDTDTQYF
>TRBV30|TRBD1|TRBJ2-7|-
TGTGCCCTACGACAGGGCTACGAGCAGTACTTC
CALRQGYEQYF
>TRBV10-3|-|TRBJ2-5|few
TGTGCCATCAGTGAAGCCGGGGGGCGGGAGACCCAGTACTTC
CAISEAGGRETQYF
>TRBV2|-|TRBJ1-6|-
TGTGCCAGCAGTGAAGGTTGGCAGAAGAATTCACCCCTCCACTTT
CASSEGWQKNSPLHF
>TRBV24-1|-|TRBJ1-2|-
TGTGCCACCAGTGATTTGCAGGCAGGGACTACACTATCTAACTATGGCTACACCTTC
CATSDLQAGTTLSNYGYTF
>TRBV9|-|TRBJ2-1|once
TGTGCCAGCAGCGTAGGCCCGACAGGCAATGAGCAGTTCTTC
CASSVGPTGNEQFF
>TRBV28|-|TRBJ2-1|-
TGTGCCAGCAGTTTAGCGGGGCATGAGCAGTTCTTC
CASSLAGHEQFF
>TRBV4-1|-|TRBJ1-6|-
TGCGCCAGCAGCCTGCGACAGGAAAATTCACCCCTCCACTTT
CASSLRQENSPLHF
>TRBV19|TRBD1|TRBJ1-5|-
TGTGCCAGCTCGGACAGGGGCCGAAATCAGCCCCAGCATTTT
CASSDRGRNQPQHF
>TRBV9|-|TRBJ2-7|medium-sized
TGTGCCAGCAGCGTAGGAGGACAAAGGTCCGAGCAGTACTTC
CASSVGGQRSEQYF
>TRBV3-1/TRBV3-2|TRBD1|TRBJ2-7|few
TGTGCCAGCAGCCCAGACGAGGGGGCTCCCTACGAGCAGTACTTC
CASSPDEGAPYEQYF
>TRBV6-1|-|TRBJ2-1|-
TGTGCCAGCAGTGAGGCAGGGAACAATGAGCAGTTCTTC
CASSEAGNNEQFF
>TRBV2|-|TRBJ1-2|-
TGTGCCAGCAGCTGGTCAGGGAAAAACTATGGCTACACCTTC
CASSWSGKNYGYTF
>TRBV28|-|TRBJ2-3|-
TGTGCCAGCAAAGTTATAGGGAAGGCGGGAGATACGCAGTATTTT
CASKVIGKAGDTQYF
>TRBV5-1|-|TRBJ2-7|once
TGCGCCAGCAGCTTGGCTAGCTTTTCCTACGAGCAGTACTTC
CASSLASFSYEQYF
>TRBV3-1/TRBV3-2|TRBD1|TRBJ1-1|once
TGTGCCAGCAGCCCCCGGGACAGGGGCACTGAAGCTTTCTTT
CASSPRDRGTEAFF
>TRBV5-4|TRBD1|TRBJ1-2|-
TGTGCCAGCAGCACAGACAGGGGGATAAGGGATGGCTACACCTTC
CASSTDRGIRDGYTF
>TRBV5-4|TRBD2|TRBJ2-5|-
TGTGCCAGCAGCGTTAGCGGGGGCCGGGGAGAGACCCAGTACTTC
CASSVSGGRGETQYF
>TRBV5-1|-|TRBJ2-7|-
TGCGCCAGCAGCCCCTTAGGGACAACCAACTACGAGCAGTACTTC
CASSPLGTTNYEQYF
>TRBV30|-|TRBJ2-5|-
TGTGCCTGGAGCGCGAATGCGGAGACCCAGTACTTC
CAWSANAETQYF
>TRBV28|-|TRBJ1-1|-
TGTGCCAGCAGGCGGGAGAGGTTGAACACTGAAGCTTTCTTT
CASRRERLNTEAFF
>TRBV6-5|TRBD1|TRBJ1-4|once
TGTGCCAGCAGTACCGGGACAGGTTATGAAAAACTGTTTTTT
CASSTGTGYEKLFF
>TRBV6-1|TRBD1|TRBJ1-2|many
TGTGCCAGCAGTGACCACGGGACAGGGGCGAACTATGGCTACACCTTC
CASSDHGTGANYGYTF
>TRBV9|TRBD1|TRBJ1-6|-
TGTGCCAGCAGCGTCGGACAGGGGGCTAATTCACCCCTCCACTTT
CASSVGQGANSPLHF
>TRBV4-1|TRBD2|TRBJ2-5|-
TGCGCCAGCAGCCGGTCTAGCGGGGGGGCGGAGACCCAGTACTTC
CASSRSSGGAETQYF
>TRBV2|TRBD1|TRBJ2-2|-
TGTGCCAGCAGTGAGACCGGGACAGGGGTGACCGGGGAGCTGTTTTTT
CASSETGTGVTGELFF
>TRBV3-1/TRBV3-2|TRBD2|TRBJ2-7|-
TGTGCCAGCAGCCAAGGACTAGCGGGGGCCCAGGGCTACGAGCAGTACTTC
CASSQGLAGAQGYEQYF
>TRBV12-3/TRBV12-4|-|TRBJ2-1|-
TGTGCCAGCAGCAACTACAATGAGCAGTTCTTC
CASSNYNEQFF
>TRBV27|TRBD1|TRBJ1-5|-
TGTGCCAGCAGTGTGGGACAGGGACCCAATCAGCCCCAGCATTTT
CASSVGQGPNQPQHF
>TRBV6-2/TRBV6-3|-|TRBJ2-3|few
TGTGCCAGCAGCTGGGCGATTGCGGGTACAGATACGCAGTATTTT
CASSWAIAGTDTQYF
>TRBV15|TRBD2|TRBJ2-1|-
TGTGCCACCAGCAGAGATCGGGGGGGGTCCTACAATGAGCAGTTCTTC
CATSRDRGGSYNEQFF
>TRBV6-6|-|TRBJ2-3|-
TGTGCCAGCAGTTACTACCTGACTAGCACAGATACGCAGTATTTT
CASSYYLTSTDTQYF
>TRBV10-3|TRBD1|TRBJ1-4|-
TGTGCCATCAGTCGGACAGGGGGCCGGGATGAAAAACTGTTTTTT
CAISRTGGRDEKLFF
>TRBV3-1/TRBV3-2|TRBD1|TRBJ1-2|-
TGTGCCAGCAGCCAAGGAGGCAGGGGGCACTATGGCTACACCTTC
CASSQGGRGHYGYTF
>TRBV7-6|-|TRBJ1-3|-
TGTGCCAGCAGCGCTAGGTGGCAGGGGAGAGGAAACACCATATATTTT
CASSARWQGRGNTIYF
>TRBV11-3|-|TRBJ1-6|-
TGTGCCAGCAGCTACGACAGCCATAATTCACCCCTCCACTTT
CASSYDSHNSPLHF
>TRBV3-1/TRBV3-2|-|TRBJ1-1|-
TGTGCCAGCAGCCACGCGGGCGAGGCTGAAGCTTTCTTT
CASSHAGEAEAFF
>TRBV6-5|TRBD1|TRBJ1-6|-
TGTGCCCATAACGACAGGGATATACATTCACCCCTCCACTTT
CAHNDRDIHSPLHF
>TRBV7-3|TRBD2|TRBJ2-5|once
TGTGCCAGCAGTTCGGGGGGGTATGAGACCCAGTACTTC
CASSSGGYETQYF
>TRBV18|-|TRBJ1-1|-
TGTGCCAGCTCACCATCCAGGGAGGGTACTGAAGCTTTCTTT
CASSPSREGTEAFF
>TRBV7-2|TRBD2|TRBJ2-1|-
TGTGCCAGCAGCGCTCGCCGGAGCGGGGGGGACAATGAGCAGTTCTTC
CASSARRSGGDNEQFF
>TRBV5-4|TRBD1|TRBJ1-1|-
TGTGCCAGCAGTGGGACAGTGAACACTGAAGCTTTCTTT
CASSGTVNTEAFF
>TRBV7-2|-|TRBJ2-3|-
TGTGCCAGCAGCCCATCCGGGACTGGGAATACGCAGTATTTT
CASSPSGTGNTQYF
>TRBV18|TRBD1|TRBJ2-1|once
TGTGCCAGCTCATCCGCCGGGACAGGGACGTACAATGAGCAGTTCTTC
CASSSAGTGTYNEQFF
>TRBV27|TRBD2|TRBJ2-1|-
TGTGCCAGCAGTTTAGAGGCTAGCGCGGGGGTTGGGCAGTTCTTC
CASSLEASAGVGQFF
>TRBV19|-|TRBJ2-5|-
TGTGCCAGTAGTATCCAGGGGACCCAAGAGACCCAGTACTTC
CASSIQGTQETQYF
>TRBV7-2|-|TRBJ1-1|-
TGTGCCAGCAGCGACGGAGCGAACACTGAAGCTTTCTTT
CASSDGANTEAFF
>TRBV7-3|TRBD1|TRBJ1-1|-
TGTGCCAGCAGCTTAGTGGCAGGGGGCCGGGGTGCCACTGAAGCTTTCTTT
CASSLVAGGRGATEAFF
>TRBV6-1|-|TRBJ2-7|-
TGTGCCAGCGTGGAGGGGTCCGGTGAGCAGTACTTC
CASVEGSGEQYF
>TRBV30|-|TRBJ1-1|-
TGTGCCTGGAGTGTTTGGGCCCTGTCAGACACTGAAGCTTTCTTT
CAWSVWALSDTEAFF
>TRBV9|TRBD1|TRBJ1-1|-
TGTGCCAGCAGCGACGTCGGGACAGGGGACACTGAAGCTTTCTTT
CASSDVGTGDTEAFF
>TRBV5-1|-|TRBJ2-1|-
TGCGCCAGCAGCTCCAGGGGGGACAATGAGCAGTTCTTC
CASSSRGDNEQFF
>TRBV3-1/TRBV3-2|TRBD2|TRBJ2-2|-
TGTGCCAGCAGCCGATTGGGGGGGAATTTAGCCGGGGAGCTGTTTTTT
CASSRLGGNLAGELFF
>TRBV18|TRBD2|TRBJ2-3|-
TGTGCCAGCTCACCACCGGGGGGTCTAGCGGGGACGAGCACAGATACGCAGTATTTT
CASSPPGGLAGTSTDTQYF
>TRBV6-5|-|TRBJ2-5|-
TGTGCCAGCAGTTACGGGCCTCCCCGGGGAGAGACCCAGTACTTC
CASSYGPPRGETQYF
>TRBV14|TRBD1|TRBJ1-1|once
TGTGCCAGCAGCCAATTCGACAGGGGGGGCACTGAAGCTTTCTTT
CASSQFDRGGTEAFF
>TRBV5-8|-|TRBJ1-1|-
TGTGCCAGCAGCAAGACCAGGCGGGGAGCTTTCTTT
CASSKTRRGAFF
>TRBV5-1|TRBD2|TRBJ2-3|few
TGCGCCAGCAGCCCCGGGGGGGTGGCAGATACGCAGTATTTT
CASSPGGVADTQYF
>TRBV6-1|-|TRBJ1-6|-
TGTGCCAGCAGTGGTTTTACAGGGAAGGGGAACTCCTATAATTCACCCCTCCACTTT
CASSGFTGKGNSYNSPLHF
>TRBV28|-|TRBJ1-1|many
TGTGCCAGCAGCATCATGAGATACACTGAAGCTTTCTTT
CASSIMRYTEAFF